These 27 T cell receptor beta chains share one sample of origin, sequenced in a study of cytomegalovirus exposure and HLA in healthy donors. The PCR used 60 Vbeta and 13 Jbeta primers. Sequencing used immunoSEQ multiplex PCR; TCRdb keeps in-frame clones, though not all of them. The profile covers 150,000 to 200,000 clones, with less than 80% appearing a single time and roughly 1.5% taken by the ten largest. Sequencing used PBMCs. These receptor sequences come from a man aged 18 to 29 in good health and CMV-seronegative.

The chain links TRBV27 to TRBJ1-5; 10 nucleotides align to TRBD1. The CDR3 runs to 13 residues. CDR1 and CDR2 from the germline V gene are MNHEY and SMNVEV (reference sequence). J was trimmed by 7 bases and V by 5 bases; bases with no gene match: 2. For the CDR3, the DNA is TGTGCCAGCAGTGGGACAGGGGCCCAGCCCCAGCATTTT. It codes for CASSGTGAQPQHF.

The genes are TRBV7-9 and TRBJ1-6; D remains ambiguous. The CDR3 runs 15 residues. Germline V gives CDR1 SEHNR, CDR2 FQNEAQ (reference sequence). V dropped 0 bases and J dropped 7 bases, with 10 bases sitting between them. The CDR3 protein is CASSLAETRNSPLHF. DNA for the CDR3: TGTGCCAGCAGCTTAGCAGAGACGAGGAATTCACCCCTCCACTTT.

The gene calls are TRBV14 and TRBJ2-2, with D tentatively TRBD1 (5 bases). The CDR3 totals 15 residues. V lost 1 base, J lost 5 bases, and 11 bases lay in between. Germline CDR1 reads SGHDN; CDR2 reads FVKESK. The CDR3 reads CASSQGQGFTGELFF. The CDR3 DNA reads as TGTGCCAGCAGCCAAGGGCAGGGATTTACCGGGGAGCTGTTTTTT.

This rearrangement joins TRBV9 to TRBJ2-6; no clear D. Trimming stripped 0 bases from V and 0 bases from J, with 4 bases between. CDR1 is SGDLS and CDR2 is YYNGEE in the germline V gene. CDR3 length equals 15 residues. DNA for the CDR3: TGTGCCAGCAGCGTAGCAATCTCTGGGGCCAACGTCCTGACTTTC. Residues: CASSVAISGANVLTF.

This chain uses TRBV5-1 with TRBJ2-7, with a weak D call TRBD2 (6 bases). This CDR3 region has 13 residues. Trimming took off 4 bases at V and 0 bases at J, with 8 bases between the two ends. The V gene's germline CDR1 is SGHRS and CDR2 YFSETQ. CDR3 in amino acids: CASSRGYSYEQYF. CDR3 DNA: TGCGCCAGCAGCCGGGGGTACTCCTACGAGCAGTACTTC.

This chain joins TRBV18 and TRBJ1-5, with D uncertain. The V and J ends lost 8 bases and 4 bases respectively, with 15 bases between them. From germline, CDR1 is KGHSH and CDR2 LQKENI. There are 14 residues in the CDR3. The CDR3 DNA reads TGTGCCAGCACCCCTTTTGGAGATAATCAGCCCCAGCATTTT. It encodes CASTPFGDNQPQHF.

The rearrangement links TRBV7-9 to TRBJ1-6, with 8 bases matching TRBD1. The length of the CDR3 is 15 residues. The V gene's germline CDR1 is SEHNR and CDR2 FQNEAQ (reference sequence). Losses at the gene ends were 4 bases for V and 5 bases for J; bases not matched to a gene: 4. CDR3 bases: TGTGCCAGCAGCTACGGGACAGGCGATAATTCACCCCTCCACTTT. Translated, it gives CASSYGTGDNSPLHF.

The V and J genes are TRBV28 and TRBJ2-2; 9 nucleotides line up with TRBD2. The CDR3 totals 18 residues. Germline V gene sequence: CDR1 MDHEN, CDR2 SYDVKM. Unmatched junction bases numbered 12, after V lost 1 base and J lost 6 bases. CDR3 residues: CASSLLSGWREGPGELFF. The DNA of the CDR3 is TGTGCCAGCAGTTTATTAAGCGGCTGGCGGGAGGGCCCCGGGGAGCTGTTTTTT.

This clone was detected a few times. The V call is TRBV5-1, the J call TRBJ1-3, with 11 bases lining up with TRBD1. In germline, CDR1 is SGHRS, CDR2 YFSETQ. The CDR3 has 14 residues. The junction had 6 bases not matched to a gene; V was cut back by 5 bases and J by 8 bases. The CDR3 sequence is CASSPGQGADTIYF. Here the CDR3 DNA reads TGCGCCAGCAGTCCAGGACAGGGGGCGGACACCATATATTTT.

This clone has just one count. The rearrangement joins TRBV10-3 to TRBJ2-7; 9 positions match TRBD2. Trimming cost V 3 bases and J 3 bases; bases outside gene matches: 3. CDR1 and CDR2 from the germline V gene are ENHRY and SYGVKD. This CDR3 has 14 amino acids. Written as DNA, the CDR3 is TGTGCCATCAGTGAACAGACTAGCGGCTACGAGCAGTACTTC. Its translation is CAISEQTSGYEQYF.

The genes are TRBV30 and TRBJ2-4; 11 nucleotides align to TRBD2. CDR3 size: 15 residues. Trimming at V came to 2 bases and at J to 2 bases, leaving 2 bases not matched to a gene. The germline V gene has CDR1 GTSNPN and CDR2 SVGIG (reference sequence). CDR3 nucleotide sequence: TGTGCCTGGAGTTTAGCGGGAGGGCCCAAAAACATTCAGTACTTC. Its translation is CAWSLAGGPKNIQYF.

The CDR3: CASSQEGTRGYIYEQYF. The CDR3 DNA reads as TGTGCCAGCAGCCAAGAAGGGACCCGGGGGTACATCTACGAGCAGTACTTC. This sequence joins TRBV4-2 and TRBJ2-7; TRBD2 might be the D (6 bases). V was pared by 0 bases and J by 3 bases, with 18 bases between. Germline CDR1 LGHNA, CDR2 YNFKEQ. CDR3 length: 17 residues.

This clone turned up a few times. The gene calls are TRBV27 and TRBJ1-3; no clear D. Germline V lookup: CDR1 MNHEY, CDR2 SMNVEV (reference sequence). V dropped 5 bases and J dropped 4 bases, with 9 bases sitting between them. The CDR3 has 13 residues. The CDR3 DNA reads as TGTGCCAGCAGTGAGGTGCCCGGAAACACCATATATTTT. As protein: CASSEVPGNTIYF.

As regards this clone: One end of the junction fails to match germline, which may point to a read error. This chain joins TRBV2 and TRBJ2-1, with 8 positions matching TRBD2. Germline CDR1 reads SNHLY; CDR2 reads FYNNEI. The CDR3 runs to 15 residues. The CDR3 here is CAGREREGVHNEQFF. DNA of the CDR3: TGTGCCGGCAGAGAACGGGAGGGCGTCCACAATGAGCAGTTCTTC.

This clone was detected only a few times. The chain employs TRBV4-1 and TRBJ2-5; the D gene is possibly TRBD1 (5 bases). The CDR3 extends over 14 amino acids. Germline V CDR1 and CDR2: MGHRA, YSYEKL. The V gene lost 1 base and the J gene lost 4 bases, with 10 bases spanning the gap. As DNA, the CDR3 is TGCGCCAGCAGCCAAGTCGGACAAACAGAGACCCAGTACTTC. Translated, it gives CASSQVGQTETQYF.

CDR3 coding DNA: TGTGCCAGCAGTTACGGCGGTGCCGGGGGGACTGAAGCTTTCTTT. Translation gives CASSYGGAGGTEAFF. This chain joins TRBV6-5 and TRBJ1-1; perhaps TRBD1 as D (5 bases). V was trimmed by 2 bases and J by 5 bases, leaving 15 bases between them. This CDR3 comprises 15 residues. From germline, CDR1 is MNHEY and CDR2 SVGAGI.

The chain links TRBV15 to TRBJ1-2; 7 bases fit TRBD1. The CDR3 covers 16 residues. The V and J ends lost 5 bases and 4 bases, in that order; junction bases with no gene match: 13. The germline gives CDR1 LNHNV, CDR2 YYDKDF (reference sequence). The CDR3 DNA follows: TGTGCCACCAGCGGGCCGGGACAGACAGACGGCTATGGCTACACCTTC. Its translation is CATSGPGQTDGYGYTF.

The chain recombines TRBV9 with TRBJ1-6, with TRBD1 matching over 9 bases. The germline gives CDR1 SGDLS, CDR2 YYNGEE. J lost 3 bases, V lost 3 bases, and 4 bases had no gene match. CDR3 size: 16 residues. CDR3 amino acids: CASSEGQGFYNSPLHF. The CDR3 region has the DNA TGTGCCAGCAGCGAGGGACAGGGCTTCTATAATTCACCCCTCCACTTT.

V is TRBV5-6 and J is TRBJ2-3, with 9 nucleotides matching TRBD1. The V and J ends lost 4 bases and 9 bases, in that order; junction bases with no gene match: 9. In germline, CDR1 is SGHDT, CDR2 YYEEEE. The CDR3 sequence is 14 residues long. The CDR3 bases are TGTGCCAGCAGCATCCGGGACAGGGAGTCCACGCAGTATTTT. Protein: CASSIRDRESTQYF.

CDR3 sequence reads: CASSQTRNRGPFF. CDR3 in DNA: TGCGCCAGCAGCCAAACGAGGAACAGGGGGCCCTTCTTC. The chain combines TRBV4-1 with TRBJ2-1; 9 bases are a match to TRBD1. The CDR3 runs to 13 residues. Germline V gene lookup returns CDR1 MGHRA and CDR2 YSYEKL. The junction had 9 bases not matched to a gene; V was cut back by 2 bases and J by 16 bases.

This clone was seen only once. The rearrangement uses TRBV28 and TRBJ2-3; D is perhaps TRBD1 (5 bases). CDR1 and CDR2 (germline): MDHEN, SYDVKM. The CDR3 length is 17 residues. With 5 bases removed from V and 4 bases from J, the gap between germline ends came to 22 bases. CDR3 region: CASSPGRQYRFSDTQYF. CDR3 bases: TGTGCCAGCAGTCCAGGGCGACAGTACAGATTTTCAGATACGCAGTATTTT.

The chain carries TRBV5-1 and TRBJ2-1; 8 bases are a match to TRBD2. The CDR3 is 18 amino acids. Germline loops: CDR1 SGHRS, CDR2 YFSETQ. Trimming removed 0 bases from V and 6 bases from J; junction bases left unmatched: 14. This chain's CDR3 is CASSLGSLGLAGSNEQFF. The CDR3 DNA reads TGCGCCAGCAGCTTGGGGAGCCTAGGTCTAGCGGGCAGCAATGAGCAGTTCTTC.

CDR3 coding DNA: TGTGCCAGCAGTTTACGAAGGACAGGCAATCAGCCCCAGCATTTT. It codes for CASSLRRTGNQPQHF. The chain has TRBV27 and TRBJ1-5, with D tentatively TRBD1 (6 bases). The V end was cut by 2 bases, the J end by 2 bases, with 10 bases between. The germline CDR1 and CDR2 sequences are MNHEY and SMNVEV (reference sequence). This CDR3 comprises 15 residues.

This rearrangement joins TRBV5-1 to TRBJ2-7, with D possibly TRBD1 on 7 matching bases. The CDR3 contains 18 residues. With 3 bases removed from V and 4 bases from J, the gap between germline ends came to 26 bases. The germline V gene encodes CDR1 SGHRS and CDR2 YFSETQ. In DNA form, the CDR3 reads TGCGCCAGCAGCTCAACCCCTTTCCGACAGGGAGGTAGATACGAGCAGTACTTC. This sequence encodes CASSSTPFRQGGRYEQYF.

CDR3 loop: CASSPVRVSYEQYF. CDR3 sequence (DNA): TGTGCCAGCAGCCCTGTGAGGGTCTCCTACGAGCAGTACTTC. This chain links TRBV5-6 with TRBJ2-7; D possibly corresponds to TRBD2 (5 bases). Trimming took off 4 bases at V and 0 bases at J, with 11 bases between the two ends. The CDR3 consists of 14 residues. CDR1 is SGHDT and CDR2 is YYEEEE in the germline V gene.

V is TRBV30 and J is TRBJ1-1; 7 nucleotides line up with TRBD1. Per germline, CDR1 GTSNPN and CDR2 SVGIG (reference sequence). The CDR3 has 13 residues. Trimming removed 2 bases from V and 1 base from J; junction bases left unmatched: 1. The chain's CDR3 is CAWSPGGNTEAFF. CDR3 DNA sequence: TGTGCCTGGAGTCCAGGGGGGAACACTGAAGCTTTCTTT.

The chain recombines TRBV9 with TRBJ2-1; TRBD2 matches at 7 bases. Germline V gives CDR1 SGDLS, CDR2 YYNGEE. Trimming cost V 0 bases and J 10 bases; bases outside gene matches: 4. This CDR3 region has 13 residues. DNA of the CDR3: TGTGCCAGCAGCGTAGTTTTGGGAGGGGAGCAGTTCTTC. Its translation is CASSVVLGGEQFF.